These T cell receptor beta chains were read from a single sample in a study of CD8+ T cells in alopecia areata. Profiling relied on immunoSEQ multiplex PCR, and the TCRdb table lists in-frame clones only, not all of them. The top ten hold over 9.5% of the sample, which has approximately 120,000 clones, approximately 47% seen once. The sample was NKG2D-low CD8+ T cells sorted from blood. The receptors here all came from a human donor with alopecia areata. Both conserved end residues are part of each CDR3. The D gene is left open where the match is weak. For some rows the clone size is stated as once, few or many, or as a class when expanded; others skip it.

>NA|NA|TRBJ2-5|TRBV9
CASSGIQETQYF
TGTGCCAGCAGCGGGATTCAAGAGACCCAGTACTTC
>NA|TRBD2|TRBJ2-5|TRBV4-3
CASSQEGEGGSGTQYF
TGCGCCAGCAGCCAAGAAGGGGAAGGCGGGAGCGGGACCCAGTACTTC
>NA|TRBD1|TRBJ1-5|TRBV7-9
CASSSGQGNQPQHF
TGTGCCAGCAGCTCAGGACAGGGGAATCAGCCCCAGCATTTT
>NA|TRBD1|TRBJ2-7|TRBV29-1
CSVIGTAYEQYF
TGCAGCGTGATCGGGACAGCTTACGAGCAGTACTTC
>few|NA|TRBJ2-7|TRBV30
CAWRSTGRSYEQYF
TGTGCCTGGAGGTCGACAGGGAGGTCCTACGAGCAGTACTTC
>few|NA|TRBJ2-2|TRBV11-2
CASSSVTGELFF
TGTGCCAGCAGCTCCGTTACCGGGGAGCTGTTTTTT
>few|NA|TRBJ2-3|TRBV2
CASSEAGSYTQYF
TGTGCCAGCAGTGAGGCGGGCTCGTATACGCAGTATTTT
>NA|NA|TRBJ2-2|TRBV2
CASIEAPKGGELFF
TGTGCCAGCATCGAGGCACCCAAAGGCGGGGAGCTGTTTTTT
>NA|TRBD1|TRBJ2-7|TRBV4-1
CASSQRDRSYEQYF
TGCGCCAGCAGCCAAAGGGACAGATCCTACGAGCAGTACTTC
>few|NA|TRBJ2-1|TRBV7-9
CASSSLSYNEQFF
TGTGCCAGCAGCTCCCTCTCCTACAATGAGCAGTTCTTC
>NA|NA|TRBJ2-5|TRBV28
CASSSYVDSVEETQYF
TGTGCCAGCAGTTCTTATGTCGACAGTGTTGAGGAGACCCAGTACTTC